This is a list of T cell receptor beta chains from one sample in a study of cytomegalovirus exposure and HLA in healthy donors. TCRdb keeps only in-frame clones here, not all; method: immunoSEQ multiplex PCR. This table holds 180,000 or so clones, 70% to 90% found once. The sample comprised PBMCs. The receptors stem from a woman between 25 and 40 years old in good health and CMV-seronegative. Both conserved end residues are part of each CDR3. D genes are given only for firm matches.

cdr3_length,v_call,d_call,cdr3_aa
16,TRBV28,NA,CASSEPQGTGNQPQHF
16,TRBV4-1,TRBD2,CASSQGTSGSALEQFF
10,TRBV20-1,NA,CSALRNEQFF
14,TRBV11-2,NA,CASSFTGDTGELFF
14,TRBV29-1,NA,CSVALDSFKNLYSF
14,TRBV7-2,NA,CASSLGGFRYEQYF
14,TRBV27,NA,CASSYQRNTGELFF
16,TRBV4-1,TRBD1,CASSPGQGARNTEAFF
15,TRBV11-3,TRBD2,CASSSPSSGRGEQFF
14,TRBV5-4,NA,CASSLKQGADTQYF
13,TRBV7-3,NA,CASSLGSGDTQYF
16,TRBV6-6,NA,CASSSTGRGSGNTIYF
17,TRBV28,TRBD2,CASSFPGLAGPRSELYF
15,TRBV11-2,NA,CASSRTVQSTDTQYF
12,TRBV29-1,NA,CSVDRVDHGYTF
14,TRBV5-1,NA,CASSLMGARGELFF
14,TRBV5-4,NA,CASSLYSYTDTQYF
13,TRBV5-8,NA,CASRLRLLRQAFF
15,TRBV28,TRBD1,CASSPRGHGNTEAFF
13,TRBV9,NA,CASGGGVTDTQYF
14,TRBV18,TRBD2,CASGLAGVYNEQFF
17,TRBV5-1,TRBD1,CASSSRGQSSYNSPLHF
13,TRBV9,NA,CASSVAQGTEAFF
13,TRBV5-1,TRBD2,CASSPRGGETQYF
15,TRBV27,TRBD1,CASSLQGPGQETQYF
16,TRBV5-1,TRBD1,CASSRDRGATNEKLFF
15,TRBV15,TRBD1,CATSRAGTGIGEQYF
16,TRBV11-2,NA,CASSSMGQPGTDTQYF
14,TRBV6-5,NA,CASSYSVGEETQYF
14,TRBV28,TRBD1,CASSLRSTGGFQYF
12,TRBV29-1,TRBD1,CSVGFLDRTLHF
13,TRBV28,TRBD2,CASSFGGSGELFF
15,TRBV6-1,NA,CASSEPGRGTDTQYF
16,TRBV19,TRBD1,CASKAQGIGNTGELFF
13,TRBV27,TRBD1,CASSSRGRYEQYF
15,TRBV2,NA,CASSEGGAPGNTIYF
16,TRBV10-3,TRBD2,CAISELSGGPLDTQYF
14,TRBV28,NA,CASRKRGSSYEQYF
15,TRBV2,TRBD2,CASRDGTSGPREQYF
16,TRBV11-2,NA,CASSLSPSGPNQPQHF
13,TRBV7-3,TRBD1,CASKGAGGNTIYF
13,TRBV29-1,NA,CSAFLSGANVLTF
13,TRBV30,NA,CAWNRAPWDEQFF
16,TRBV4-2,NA,CASSLQLRANTGELFF
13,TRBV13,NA,CASSIRRGNEQYF
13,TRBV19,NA,CASSLGGPDTQYF
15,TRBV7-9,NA,CASSSSSLGDYEQYF
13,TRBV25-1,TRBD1,CATSDRAKNIQYF
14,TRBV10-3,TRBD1,CAISVRGLTGELFF
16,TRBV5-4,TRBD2,CASSLESSGRINEQFF
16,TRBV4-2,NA,CASSQDRGTATGELFF
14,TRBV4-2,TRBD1,CASSQDRSGGLRYF
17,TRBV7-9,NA,CASSLGLGVVGTDTQYF
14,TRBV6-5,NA,CASSPGTLAGELFF